The rows below give T cell receptor beta chains drawn from one sample of a study of T cells in localized non-small cell lung cancer. The data were produced by immunoSEQ multiplex PCR, yet TCRdb's version contains in-frame clones alone and is incomplete. The table includes about 2,500 clones, around two fifths detected once. The sequencing here drew on lung tumor tissue, taken before any cancer treatment. The receptor set was obtained from a male donor at least 60 years old with stage I squamous cell lung carcinoma. Both conserved end residues are part of each CDR3. Fields, in order: V gene, clone size, J gene, D gene, CDR3 protein, CDR3 DNA. The D gene is left open where the match is weak. Clone size is shown for a subset of rows, as once, few, many or a class of expanded clone.

v_gene: TRBV25-1; abundance: few; j_gene: TRBJ1-2; d_gene: TRBD1; CDR3aa: CASSGPGQGVVGYTF; CDR3nt: TGTGCCAGCAGTGGCCCGGGACAGGGGGTCGTTGGCTACACCTTC
v_gene: TRBV18; abundance: .; j_gene: TRBJ2-3; d_gene: .; CDR3aa: CASSPILDGTQYF; CDR3nt: TGTGCCAGCTCACCAATTCTAGACGGTACGCAGTATTTT
v_gene: TRBV6-8; abundance: .; j_gene: TRBJ1-1; d_gene: .; CDR3aa: CASSYQGRFLAFF; CDR3nt: TGTGCCAGCAGTTACCAGGGTCGTTTTCTAGCTTTCTTT
v_gene: TRBV18; abundance: few; j_gene: TRBJ1-1; d_gene: TRBD1; CDR3aa: CASSLGQGNTEAFF; CDR3nt: TGTGCCAGCTCACTGGGACAGGGGAACACTGAAGCTTTCTTT
v_gene: TRBV7-1; abundance: .; j_gene: TRBJ2-7; d_gene: .; CDR3aa: CASSVERTTEQYF; CDR3nt: TGTGCCAGCAGCGTAGAGCGGACGACCGAGCAGTACTTC
v_gene: TRBV27; abundance: .; j_gene: TRBJ2-2; d_gene: TRBD1; CDR3aa: CASGQGAYTGELFF; CDR3nt: TGTGCCAGCGGACAGGGGGCTTACACCGGGGAGCTGTTTTTT
v_gene: TRBV1; abundance: .; j_gene: TRBJ2-3; d_gene: .; CDR3aa: CASSQDIRLAGVTDTQYF; CDR3nt: TGCGCCAGCAGCCAAGATATCCGACTAGCGGGGGTGACAGATACGCAGTATTTT
v_gene: TRBV14; abundance: .; j_gene: TRBJ2-3; d_gene: .; CDR3aa: CASSQSRYTQYF; CDR3nt: TGTGCCAGCAGTCAATCTAGATATACGCAGTATTTT
v_gene: TRBV30; abundance: .; j_gene: TRBJ1-1; d_gene: TRBD1; CDR3aa: CAWSPIKTGEMAEAFF; CDR3nt: TGTGCCTGGAGCCCAATCAAAACAGGGGAGATGGCTGAAGCTTTCTTT
v_gene: TRBV11-3; abundance: medium-sized; j_gene: TRBJ2-3; d_gene: .; CDR3aa: CASSLAGATDTQYF; CDR3nt: TGTGCCAGCAGCTTGGCGGGGGCGACAGATACGCAGTATTTT
v_gene: TRBV11-3; abundance: few; j_gene: TRBJ1-1; d_gene: .; CDR3aa: CASSPARQHMNTEAFF; CDR3nt: TGTGCCAGCAGCCCTGCCCGGCAGCACATGAACACTGAAGCTTTCTTT
v_gene: TRBV18; abundance: .; j_gene: TRBJ1-1; d_gene: .; CDR3aa: CASSAGRQSEAFF; CDR3nt: TGTGCCAGCTCAGCCGGGAGGCAGTCTGAAGCTTTCTTT
v_gene: TRBV6-4; abundance: few; j_gene: TRBJ2-1; d_gene: TRBD2; CDR3aa: CAINVAGGRNEQFF; CDR3nt: TGTGCCATCAACGTAGCGGGGGGGCGCAATGAGCAGTTCTTC
v_gene: TRBV30; abundance: .; j_gene: TRBJ1-4; d_gene: .; CDR3aa: CAWNRDPNEKLFF; CDR3nt: TGTGCCTGGAACAGGGACCCTAATGAAAAACTGTTTTTT
v_gene: TRBV19; abundance: once; j_gene: TRBJ2-2; d_gene: .; CDR3aa: CASSSSNANTGELFF; CDR3nt: TGTGCCAGTAGTTCTAGTAACGCGAACACCGGGGAGCTGTTTTTT
v_gene: TRBV19; abundance: few; j_gene: TRBJ1-1; d_gene: .; CDR3aa: CASKDVYTEAFF; CDR3nt: TGTGCCAGTAAGGACGTCTACACTGAAGCTTTCTTT
v_gene: TRBV11-3; abundance: .; j_gene: TRBJ1-6; d_gene: .; CDR3aa: CASSHRDTDNSPLHF; CDR3nt: TGTGCCAGCAGCCACCGGGACACGGATAATTCACCCCTCCACTTT
v_gene: TRBV9; abundance: .; j_gene: TRBJ1-6; d_gene: .; CDR3aa: CASSVLEAPFHF; CDR3nt: TGTGCCAGCAGTGTATTGGAAGCCCCTTTCCACTTT
v_gene: TRBV11-3; abundance: medium-sized; j_gene: TRBJ2-1; d_gene: TRBD1; CDR3aa: CASSLEQGAYNEQFF; CDR3nt: TGTGCCAGCAGCTTAGAACAGGGGGCTTACAATGAGCAGTTCTTC
v_gene: TRBV7-5; abundance: few; j_gene: TRBJ2-7; d_gene: .; CDR3aa: CASSLDGGGYEQYF; CDR3nt: TGTGCCAGCAGCTTGGACGGGGGTGGCTACGAGCAGTACTTC
v_gene: TRBV29-1; abundance: few; j_gene: TRBJ1-2; d_gene: TRBD1; CDR3aa: CSVEVLAGTAYGYTF; CDR3nt: TGCAGCGTTGAAGTCTTAGCCGGGACAGCCTATGGCTACACCTTC
v_gene: TRBV9; abundance: few; j_gene: TRBJ2-3; d_gene: .; CDR3aa: CASSVPPTPSTSTQYF; CDR3nt: TGTGCCAGCAGCGTTCCTCCGACACCCTCAACCAGTACGCAGTATTTT
v_gene: TRBV27; abundance: few; j_gene: TRBJ2-1; d_gene: TRBD1; CDR3aa: CASSNGQGARNEQFF; CDR3nt: TGTGCCAGCAGCAATGGGCAGGGGGCCCGCAATGAGCAGTTCTTC
v_gene: TRBV29-1; abundance: .; j_gene: TRBJ1-1; d_gene: TRBD1; CDR3aa: CSAERTGNTEAFF; CDR3nt: TGCAGCGCCGAACGGACAGGGAACACTGAAGCTTTCTTT
v_gene: TRBV12-5; abundance: .; j_gene: TRBJ1-4; d_gene: .; CDR3aa: CASGPGTQPKKLFF; CDR3nt: TGTGCTAGTGGTCCCGGGACCCAACCAAAAAAACTGTTTTTT
v_gene: TRBV5-1; abundance: few; j_gene: TRBJ1-6; d_gene: .; CDR3aa: CASSRDALNSPLHF; CDR3nt: TGCGCCAGCAGCCGGGACGCATTAAATTCACCCCTCCACTTT
v_gene: TRBV6-8; abundance: .; j_gene: TRBJ2-6; d_gene: .; CDR3aa: CASSISFSGANVLTF; CDR3nt: TGTGCCAGCTCCATCAGTTTCTCTGGGGCCAACGTCCTGACTTTC
v_gene: TRBV18; abundance: .; j_gene: TRBJ1-5; d_gene: .; CDR3aa: CASSPTGRYSQHF; CDR3nt: TGTGCCAGCTCACCGACGGGACGATACTCCCAGCATTTT
v_gene: TRBV18; abundance: .; j_gene: TRBJ1-1; d_gene: .; CDR3aa: CASSQVEGTEAFF; CDR3nt: TGTGCCAGCTCACAGGTGGAAGGCACTGAAGCTTTCTTT
v_gene: TRBV6-8; abundance: .; j_gene: TRBJ2-1; d_gene: .; CDR3aa: CASSYSYHKASSYNEQFF; CDR3nt: TGTGCCAGCAGTTACTCGTATCACAAGGCGAGCTCCTACAATGAGCAGTTCTTC
v_gene: TRBV18; abundance: .; j_gene: TRBJ1-2; d_gene: .; CDR3aa: CASSVRIALNYGYTF; CDR3nt: TGTGCCAGCTCAGTCAGGATCGCCCTTAACTATGGCTACACCTTC
v_gene: TRBV30; abundance: .; j_gene: TRBJ1-6; d_gene: .; CDR3aa: CAWSETDNSPLHF; CDR3nt: TGTGCCTGGAGCGAGACGGATAATTCACCCCTCCACTTT
v_gene: TRBV19; abundance: once; j_gene: TRBJ1-4; d_gene: .; CDR3aa: CASSIAEGEKLFF; CDR3nt: TGTGCCAGTAGTATAGCTGAGGGGGAAAAACTGTTTTTT
v_gene: TRBV29-1; abundance: .; j_gene: TRBJ2-5; d_gene: .; CDR3aa: CSVALRKVRETQYF; CDR3nt: TGCAGCGTTGCACTTCGGAAGGTGCGAGAGACCCAGTACTTC
v_gene: TRBV30; abundance: large; j_gene: TRBJ2-3; d_gene: TRBD1; CDR3aa: CAWGTGTGFHTQYF; CDR3nt: TGTGCCTGGGGGACCGGGACAGGGTTCCATACGCAGTATTTT
v_gene: TRBV11-3; abundance: .; j_gene: TRBJ1-1; d_gene: TRBD1; CDR3aa: CASSTGQGITEAFF; CDR3nt: TGTGCCAGCAGCACGGGACAGGGTATCACTGAAGCTTTCTTT
v_gene: TRBV29-1; abundance: .; j_gene: TRBJ1-2; d_gene: .; CDR3aa: CSVEGLYYGYTF; CDR3nt: TGCAGCGTTGAAGGTCTATACTATGGCTACACCTTC
v_gene: TRBV19; abundance: .; j_gene: TRBJ2-1; d_gene: .; CDR3aa: CASSIDGGFLGNEQFF; CDR3nt: TGTGCCAGTAGTATAGATGGTGGCTTCCTGGGCAATGAGCAGTTCTTC
v_gene: TRBV11-3; abundance: few; j_gene: TRBJ1-6; d_gene: TRBD1; CDR3aa: CASSLKGQGNSPLHF; CDR3nt: TGTGCCAGCAGCTTGAAAGGACAGGGAAATTCACCCCTCCACTTT
v_gene: TRBV11-3; abundance: few; j_gene: TRBJ2-7; d_gene: TRBD1; CDR3aa: CASSTGTGGHEQYF; CDR3nt: TGTGCCAGCAGTACCGGGACAGGGGGCCACGAGCAGTACTTC
v_gene: TRBV19; abundance: .; j_gene: TRBJ2-1; d_gene: TRBD1; CDR3aa: CASSLGQGFNNEQFF; CDR3nt: TGTGCCAGTAGTCTGGGACAGGGGTTCAATAATGAGCAGTTCTTC
v_gene: TRBV19; abundance: .; j_gene: TRBJ2-7; d_gene: .; CDR3aa: CASTGSRYEQYF; CDR3nt: TGTGCCAGTACCGGCAGCAGGTACGAGCAGTACTTC
v_gene: TRBV29-1; abundance: .; j_gene: TRBJ2-7; d_gene: TRBD1; CDR3aa: CSATGGTVYEQYF; CDR3nt: TGCAGCGCTACAGGGGGCACCGTCTACGAGCAGTACTTC
v_gene: TRBV6-8; abundance: .; j_gene: TRBJ1-1; d_gene: .; CDR3aa: CASSLGRSLVMNTEAFF; CDR3nt: TGTGCCAGCAGTTTGGGCAGGAGCCTAGTTATGAACACTGAAGCTTTCTTT
v_gene: TRBV28; abundance: .; j_gene: TRBJ1-3; d_gene: .; CDR3aa: CASIASTGLRNTIYF; CDR3nt: TGTGCCAGCATCGCTTCCACAGGGTTAAGGAACACCATATATTTT
v_gene: TRBV19; abundance: few; j_gene: TRBJ2-1; d_gene: .; CDR3aa: CASSIDPNRDEQFF; CDR3nt: TGTGCCAGTAGTATAGACCCCAACCGGGATGAGCAGTTCTTC
v_gene: TRBV14; abundance: .; j_gene: TRBJ1-3; d_gene: TRBD1; CDR3aa: CASSADRGNTIYF; CDR3nt: TGTGCCAGCAGCGCGGACAGGGGAAACACCATATATTTT
v_gene: TRBV12-5; abundance: .; j_gene: TRBJ1-5; d_gene: TRBD1; CDR3aa: CASGLSRDRGYNQPQHF; CDR3nt: TGTGCTAGTGGTTTGAGCCGGGACAGGGGGTACAATCAGCCCCAGCATTTT
v_gene: TRBV11-3; abundance: .; j_gene: TRBJ2-2; d_gene: TRBD1; CDR3aa: CASTPSGQGTGELFF; CDR3nt: TGTGCCAGCACCCCAAGTGGACAGGGTACCGGGGAGCTGTTTTTT
v_gene: TRBV28; abundance: few; j_gene: TRBJ1-1; d_gene: TRBD1; CDR3aa: CASSFPGQGTSEAFF; CDR3nt: TGTGCCAGCAGTTTTCCGGGACAGGGGACATCTGAAGCTTTCTTT
v_gene: TRBV6-8; abundance: .; j_gene: TRBJ2-7; d_gene: .; CDR3aa: CASSGGSYEQYF; CDR3nt: TGTGCCAGCAGTGGGGGGTCCTACGAGCAGTACTTC
v_gene: TRBV19; abundance: few; j_gene: TRBJ1-1; d_gene: .; CDR3aa: CASRVLGTMNTEAFF; CDR3nt: TGTGCCAGTAGGGTGTTAGGGACGATGAACACTGAAGCTTTCTTT
v_gene: TRBV19; abundance: .; j_gene: TRBJ1-2; d_gene: TRBD1; CDR3aa: CASSTLVRGGGYTF; CDR3nt: TGTGCCAGTAGTACCCTGGTCAGGGGGGGAGGCTACACCTTC
v_gene: TRBV11-3; abundance: few; j_gene: TRBJ1-2; d_gene: TRBD1; CDR3aa: CASSPWDRLDGYTF; CDR3nt: TGTGCCAGCAGCCCCTGGGACAGGTTGGATGGCTACACCTTC
v_gene: TRBV10-2; abundance: .; j_gene: TRBJ2-2; d_gene: TRBD2; CDR3aa: CASGNLAGASDTGELFF; CDR3nt: TGCGCCAGCGGAAATCTAGCGGGGGCCTCCGACACCGGGGAGCTGTTTTTT